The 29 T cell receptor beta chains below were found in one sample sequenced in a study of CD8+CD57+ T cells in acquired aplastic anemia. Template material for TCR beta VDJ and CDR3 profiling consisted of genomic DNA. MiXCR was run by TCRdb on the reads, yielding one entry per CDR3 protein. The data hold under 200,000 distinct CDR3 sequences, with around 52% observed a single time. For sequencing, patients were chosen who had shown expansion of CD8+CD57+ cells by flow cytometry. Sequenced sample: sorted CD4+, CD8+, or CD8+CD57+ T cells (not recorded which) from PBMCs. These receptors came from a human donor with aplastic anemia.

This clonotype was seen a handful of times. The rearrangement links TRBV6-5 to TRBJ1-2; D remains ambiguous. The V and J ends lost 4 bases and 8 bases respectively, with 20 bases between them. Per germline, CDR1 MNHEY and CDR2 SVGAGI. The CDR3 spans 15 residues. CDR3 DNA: TGTGCCAGCAGTTCTTCTAATTTTGCGCTATGGGGCTACACCTTC. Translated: CASSSSNFALWGYTF.

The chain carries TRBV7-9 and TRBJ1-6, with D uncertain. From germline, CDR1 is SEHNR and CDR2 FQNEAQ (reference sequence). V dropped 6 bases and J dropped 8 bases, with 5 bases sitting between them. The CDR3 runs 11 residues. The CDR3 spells CASRKDSPLHF. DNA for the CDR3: TGTGCCAGCAGGAAGGATTCACCCCTCCACTTT.

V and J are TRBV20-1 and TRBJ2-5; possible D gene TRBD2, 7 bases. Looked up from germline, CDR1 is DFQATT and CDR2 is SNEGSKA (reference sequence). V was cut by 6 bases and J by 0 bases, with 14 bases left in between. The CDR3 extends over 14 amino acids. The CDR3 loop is CSAKKGGYQETQYF. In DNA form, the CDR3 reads TGCAGTGCGAAGAAGGGGGGGTACCAAGAGACCCAGTACTTC.

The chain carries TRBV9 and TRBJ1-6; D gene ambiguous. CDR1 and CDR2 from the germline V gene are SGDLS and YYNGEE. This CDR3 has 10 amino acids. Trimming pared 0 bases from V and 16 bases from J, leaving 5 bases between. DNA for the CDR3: TGTGCCAGCAGCGTAGATAGTCTCCACTTT. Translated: CASSVDSLHF.

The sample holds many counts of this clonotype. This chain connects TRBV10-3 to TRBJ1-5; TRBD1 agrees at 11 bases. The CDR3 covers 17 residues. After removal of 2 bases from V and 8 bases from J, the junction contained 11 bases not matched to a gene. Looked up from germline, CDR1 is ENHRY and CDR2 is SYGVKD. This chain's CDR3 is CAISEGRTGGSGEPQHF. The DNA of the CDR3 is TGTGCCATCAGTGAGGGGCGGACAGGGGGCTCGGGAGAGCCCCAGCATTTT.

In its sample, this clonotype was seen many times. CDR3 residues: CASRDRGREGNTGELFF. Written as DNA, the CDR3 is TGTGCCAGTAGGGACAGGGGGCGCGAGGGGAACACCGGGGAGCTGTTTTTT. The rearrangement joins TRBV19 to TRBJ2-2, with 11 bases aligning to TRBD1. Germline V CDR1 and CDR2: LNHDA, SQIVND (reference sequence). V was clipped by 6 bases and J by 1 base; unmatched bases: 7. The CDR3 covers 17 residues.

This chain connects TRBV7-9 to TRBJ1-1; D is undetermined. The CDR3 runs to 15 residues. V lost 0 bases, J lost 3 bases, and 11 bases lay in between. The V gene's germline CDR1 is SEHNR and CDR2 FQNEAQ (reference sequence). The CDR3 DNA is TGTGCCAGCAGCTTAGCGCGATGGAGGGACACTGAAGCTTTCTTT. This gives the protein CASSLARWRDTEAFF.

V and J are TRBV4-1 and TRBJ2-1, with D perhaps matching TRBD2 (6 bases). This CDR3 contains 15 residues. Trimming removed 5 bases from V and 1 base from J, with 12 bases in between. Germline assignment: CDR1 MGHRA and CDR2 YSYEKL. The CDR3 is CASSYPGTSYNEQFF. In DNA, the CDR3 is TGCGCCAGCAGCTACCCCGGGACTTCCTACAATGAGCAGTTCTTC.

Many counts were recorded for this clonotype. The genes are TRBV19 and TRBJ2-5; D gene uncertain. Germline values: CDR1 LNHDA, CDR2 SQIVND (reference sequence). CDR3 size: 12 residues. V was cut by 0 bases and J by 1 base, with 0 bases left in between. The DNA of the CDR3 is TGTGCCAGTAGTATAGACCAAGAGACCCAGTACTTC. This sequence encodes CASSIDQETQYF. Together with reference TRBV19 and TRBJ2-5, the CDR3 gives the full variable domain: DGGITQSPKYLFRKEGQNVTLSCEQNLNHDAMYWYRQDPGQGLRLIYYSQIVNDFQKGDIAEGYSVSREKKESFPLTVTSAQKNPTAFYLCASSIDQETQYFGPGTRLLVL.

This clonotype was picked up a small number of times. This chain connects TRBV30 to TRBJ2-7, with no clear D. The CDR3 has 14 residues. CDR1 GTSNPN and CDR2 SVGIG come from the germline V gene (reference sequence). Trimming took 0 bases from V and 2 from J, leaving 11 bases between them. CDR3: CAWSVSRRTYEQYF. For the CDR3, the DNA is TGTGCCTGGAGTGTATCGCGCAGAACCTACGAGCAGTACTTC.

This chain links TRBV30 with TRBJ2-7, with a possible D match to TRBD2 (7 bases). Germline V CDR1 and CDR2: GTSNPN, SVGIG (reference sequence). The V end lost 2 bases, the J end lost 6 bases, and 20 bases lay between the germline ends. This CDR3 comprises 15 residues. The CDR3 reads CAWSWGGSALGEQYF. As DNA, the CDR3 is TGTGCCTGGAGTTGGGGGGGCAGTGCCCTAGGCGAGCAGTACTTC.

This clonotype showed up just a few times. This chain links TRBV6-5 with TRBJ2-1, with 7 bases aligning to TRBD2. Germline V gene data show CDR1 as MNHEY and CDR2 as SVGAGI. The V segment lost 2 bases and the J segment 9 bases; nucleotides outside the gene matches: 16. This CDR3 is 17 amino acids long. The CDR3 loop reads CASSYTRLAPLASEQFF. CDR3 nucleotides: TGTGCCAGCAGTTACACCCGACTAGCCCCCTTGGCGAGTGAGCAGTTCTTC.

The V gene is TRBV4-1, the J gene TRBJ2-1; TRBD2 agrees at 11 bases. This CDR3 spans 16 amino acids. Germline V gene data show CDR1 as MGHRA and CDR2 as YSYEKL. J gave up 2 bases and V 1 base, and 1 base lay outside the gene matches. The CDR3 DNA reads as TGCGCCAGCAGCCAAGGGACTAGCGGGCCCTACAATGAGCAGTTCTTC. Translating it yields CASSQGTSGPYNEQFF.

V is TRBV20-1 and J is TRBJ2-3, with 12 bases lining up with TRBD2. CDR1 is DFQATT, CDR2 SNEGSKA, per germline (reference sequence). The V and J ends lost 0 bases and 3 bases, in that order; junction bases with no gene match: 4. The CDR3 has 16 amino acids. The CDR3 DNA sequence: TGCAGTGCTAGAGAGGCTAGCGGGGGGGCGACAGATACGCAGTATTTT. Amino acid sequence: CSAREASGGATDTQYF.

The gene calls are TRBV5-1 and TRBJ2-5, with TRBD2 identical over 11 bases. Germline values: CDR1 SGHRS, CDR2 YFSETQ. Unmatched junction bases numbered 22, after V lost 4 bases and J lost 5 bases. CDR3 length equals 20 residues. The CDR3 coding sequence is TGCGCCAGCAGCCTTCCCACCAACACTTTAACTAGCGGGAGCTTTGAGACCCAGTACTTC. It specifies CASSLPTNTLTSGSFETQYF.

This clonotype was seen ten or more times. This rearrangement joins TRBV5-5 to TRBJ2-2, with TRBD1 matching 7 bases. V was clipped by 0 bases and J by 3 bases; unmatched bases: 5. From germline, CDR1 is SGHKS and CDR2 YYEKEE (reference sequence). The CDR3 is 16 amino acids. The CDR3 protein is CASSLVGTEDTGELFF. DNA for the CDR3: TGTGCCAGCAGCTTGGTAGGGACAGAGGACACCGGGGAGCTGTTTTTT. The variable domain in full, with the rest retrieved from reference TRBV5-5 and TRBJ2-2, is DAGVTQSPTHLIKTRGQQVTLRCSPISGHKSVSWYQQVLGQGPQFIFQYYEKEERGRGNFPDRFSARQFPNYSSELNVNALLLGDSALYLCASSLVGTEDTGELFFGEGSRLTVL.

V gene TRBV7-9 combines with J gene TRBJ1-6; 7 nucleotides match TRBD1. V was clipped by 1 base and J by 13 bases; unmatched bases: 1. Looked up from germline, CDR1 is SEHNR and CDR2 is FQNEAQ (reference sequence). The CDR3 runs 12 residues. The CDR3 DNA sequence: TGTGCCAGCAGCTTAGACAGGGGTCCCCTCCACTTT. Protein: CASSLDRGPLHF.

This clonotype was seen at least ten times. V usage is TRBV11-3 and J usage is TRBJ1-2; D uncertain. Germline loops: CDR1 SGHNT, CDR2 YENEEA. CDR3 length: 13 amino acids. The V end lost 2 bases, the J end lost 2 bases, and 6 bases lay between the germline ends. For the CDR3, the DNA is TGTGCCAGCAGCTTAAAGGAGAACTATGGCTACACCTTC. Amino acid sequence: CASSLKENYGYTF.

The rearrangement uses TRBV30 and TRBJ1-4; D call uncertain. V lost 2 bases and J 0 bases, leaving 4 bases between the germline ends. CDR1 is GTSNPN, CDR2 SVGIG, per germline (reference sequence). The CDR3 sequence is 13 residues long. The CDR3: CAWSLATNEKLFF. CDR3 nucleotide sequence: TGTGCCTGGAGTTTGGCAACTAATGAAAAACTGTTTTTT.

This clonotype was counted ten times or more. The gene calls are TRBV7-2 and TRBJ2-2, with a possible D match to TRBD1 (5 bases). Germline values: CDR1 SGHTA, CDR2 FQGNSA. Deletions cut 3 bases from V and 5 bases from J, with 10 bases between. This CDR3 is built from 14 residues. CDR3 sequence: CASSLDKGTGELFF. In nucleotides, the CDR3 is TGTGCCAGCAGCTTGGACAAGGGAACCGGGGAGCTGTTTTTT.

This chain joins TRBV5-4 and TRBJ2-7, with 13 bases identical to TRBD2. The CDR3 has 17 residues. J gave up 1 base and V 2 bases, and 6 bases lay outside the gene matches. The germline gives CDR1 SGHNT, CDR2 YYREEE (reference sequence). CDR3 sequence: CASSLLAGGSFSYEQYF. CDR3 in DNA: TGTGCCAGCAGCTTACTAGCGGGAGGGTCGTTTTCCTACGAGCAGTACTTC.

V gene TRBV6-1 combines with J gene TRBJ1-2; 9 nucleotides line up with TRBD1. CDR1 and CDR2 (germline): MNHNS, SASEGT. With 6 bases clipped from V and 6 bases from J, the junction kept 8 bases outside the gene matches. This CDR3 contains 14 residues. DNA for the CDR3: TGTGCCAGCAGCCTAGGGACAGGGATAGATGGCTACACCTTC. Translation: CASSLGTGIDGYTF.

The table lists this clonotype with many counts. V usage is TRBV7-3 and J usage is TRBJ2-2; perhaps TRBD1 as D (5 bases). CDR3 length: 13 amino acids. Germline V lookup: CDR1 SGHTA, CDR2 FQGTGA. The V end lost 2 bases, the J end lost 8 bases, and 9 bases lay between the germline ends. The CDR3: CASSLQGIGELFF. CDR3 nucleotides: TGTGCCAGCAGCTTACAGGGTATTGGGGAGCTGTTTTTT.

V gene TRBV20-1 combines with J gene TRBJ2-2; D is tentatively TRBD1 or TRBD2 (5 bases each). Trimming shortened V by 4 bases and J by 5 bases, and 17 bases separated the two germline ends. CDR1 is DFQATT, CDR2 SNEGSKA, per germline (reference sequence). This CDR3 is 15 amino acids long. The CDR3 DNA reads TGCAGTGCTAAAATCCCCACGGGACGGACCGGGGAGCTGTTTTTT. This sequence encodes CSAKIPTGRTGELFF.

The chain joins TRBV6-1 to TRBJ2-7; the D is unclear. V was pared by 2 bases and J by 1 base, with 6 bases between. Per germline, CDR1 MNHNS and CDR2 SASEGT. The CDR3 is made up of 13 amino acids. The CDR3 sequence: CASSEFGSYEQYF. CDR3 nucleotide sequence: TGTGCCAGCAGTGAATTCGGTTCCTACGAGCAGTACTTC.

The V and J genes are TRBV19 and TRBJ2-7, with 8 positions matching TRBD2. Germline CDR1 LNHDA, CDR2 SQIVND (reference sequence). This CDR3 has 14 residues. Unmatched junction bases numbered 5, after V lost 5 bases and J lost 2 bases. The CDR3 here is CASSVAGLTYEQYF. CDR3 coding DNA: TGTGCCAGTAGTGTAGCGGGACTGACCTACGAGCAGTACTTC.

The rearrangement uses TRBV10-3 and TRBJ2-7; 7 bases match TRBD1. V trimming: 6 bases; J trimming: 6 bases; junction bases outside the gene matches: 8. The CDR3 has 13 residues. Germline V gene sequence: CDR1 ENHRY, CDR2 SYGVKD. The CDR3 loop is CAIRTETGIEQYF. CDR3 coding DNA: TGTGCCATCAGAACCGAGACAGGGATCGAGCAGTACTTC.

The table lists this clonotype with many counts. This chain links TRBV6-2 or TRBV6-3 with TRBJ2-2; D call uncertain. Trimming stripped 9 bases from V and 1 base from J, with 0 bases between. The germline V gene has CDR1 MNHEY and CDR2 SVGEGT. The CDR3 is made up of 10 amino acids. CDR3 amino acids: CARNTGELFF. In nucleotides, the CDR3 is TGTGCCAGGAACACCGGGGAGCTGTTTTTT.

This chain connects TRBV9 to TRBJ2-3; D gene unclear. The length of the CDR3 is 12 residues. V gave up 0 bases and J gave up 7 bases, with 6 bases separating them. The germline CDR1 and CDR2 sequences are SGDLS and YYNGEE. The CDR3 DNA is TGTGCCAGCAGCGTAGGGGGTAATACGCAGTATTTT. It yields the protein CASSVGGNTQYF.